Ten or more counts support the clone carrying this T cell receptor (beta chain). Documented time point: newly diagnosed GD, antithyroid drugs for less than 3 months. RNA isolated from PBMCs was used to make the TCR library. This record belongs to a study of regulatory T cells in long-lasting Graves disease. Between the trimmed V and J ends, which lost 1 base and 8 bases, there was a span of 6 bases. CDR3 size: 12 residues. Germline V gene sequence: CDR1 SGHTA, CDR2 FQGNSA. Arm-PCR of CDR3 regions and iRepertoire HTBI primers were used to build TCR beta libraries. In the authors' workflow: Analysis of the samples identified around 64 TRBV and over 13 TRBJ segments. From the multiplex PCR reads, TCRdb called clonotypes with MiXCR, one entry per CDR3 protein. V and J calls and clone size were set by TCRdb, not the authors. The data contain a few hundred thousand distinct CDR3 sequences, about 13% of them singletons.

The same data also contributed to another study, on T cells in Graves' hyperthyroidism and ophthalmopathy. As that study records: In the first-round RT-PCR of the TCR CDR3, the HTBI primer set was used.

The sample was peripheral blood mononuclear cells (PBMCs), taken at new diagnosis, from a patient treated with antithyroid drugs. This receptor was obtained from a man aged 30 to 45 with Graves disease. The V gene is TRBV7-2, the J gene TRBJ2-4; D is ambiguous. CDR3 in DNA: TGTGCCAGCAGCTTAGTCCCACACATTCAGTACTTC. Translation: CASSLVPHIQYF. Full variable domain (rest looked up from reference TRBV7-2 and TRBJ2-4): GAGVSQSPSNKVTEKGKDVELRCDPISGHTALYWYRQSLGQGLEFLIYFQGNSAPDKSGLPSDRFSAERTGGSVSTLTIQRTQQEDSAVYLCASSLVPHIQYFGAGTRLSVL.